The present T cell receptor (beta chain) was sequenced within a study of technical replicates of blood from a handful of donors. The V and J ends lost 3 bases and 2 bases respectively, with 10 bases between them. Looked up from germline, CDR1 is LNHDA and CDR2 is SQIVND (reference sequence). CDR3 size: 14 residues. Assay used: immunoSEQ multiplex PCR; TCRdb lists only in-frame clones, some missing. The sample has tens of thousands of clones; 90% to 95% are singletons. This clonotype was obtained from a human donor in good health. The gene calls are TRBV19 and TRBJ1-1, with D tentatively TRBD1 (6 bases). Material: T cells isolated from PBMCs. In nucleotides, the CDR3 is TGTGCCAGTAGTATTGCGGACAGTAACACTGAAGCTTTCTTT. It codes for CASSIADSNTEAFF. Complete variable domain (other parts from reference TRBV19 and TRBJ1-1): DGGITQSPKYLFRKEGQNVTLSCEQNLNHDAMYWYRQDPGQGLRLIYYSQIVNDFQKGDIAEGYSVSREKKESFPLTVTSAQKNPTAFYLCASSIADSNTEAFFGQGTRLTVV.